A single sample is the source of the 9 T cell receptor beta chains below, sequenced in a study of shared clonotypes between healthy human individuals. The protocol was immunoSEQ multiplex PCR, while the TCRdb copy is restricted to in-frame clones and leaves out a portion. Of some 2,400,000 clones listed, approximately 96% are singletons. The sequenced sample was naive CD4+ T cells sorted from blood. As for subset: CD45RA+ positively selected. Receptors originate from a man aged 18 to 30 in good health.

Notes on this clone: The same CDR3 can be traced to other DNA sequences in this sample. The chain is built from TRBV7-2 and TRBJ2-2; no firm D call. The CDR3 is 12 residues long. Trimming stripped 1 base from V and 6 bases from J, with 3 bases between. Germline CDR1 is SGHTA and CDR2 is FQGNSA. The CDR3 reads CASSLVSGELFF. The CDR3 region has the DNA TGTGCCAGCAGCTTAGTCTCCGGGGAGCTGTTTTTT.

The chain carries TRBV5-1 and TRBJ2-5; 10 bases are a match to TRBD1. Germline loops: CDR1 SGHRS, CDR2 YFSETQ. The CDR3 spans 14 residues. V shed 8 bases and J 3 bases; nucleotides not matched to a gene: 7. CDR3: CASRLGQGKETQYF. The DNA for the CDR3 is TGCGCCAGTAGGCTGGGACAGGGGAAAGAGACCCAGTACTTC.

The chain employs TRBV28 and TRBJ1-2; tentative D call: TRBD1 (5 bases). The V end lost 5 bases, the J end lost 0 bases, and 13 bases lay between the germline ends. CDR1 and CDR2 from the germline V gene are MDHEN and SYDVKM. The CDR3 totals 15 residues. CDR3 bases: TGTGCCAGCAGTACCGGGGGGGAAGCTAACTATGGCTACACCTTC. Protein: CASSTGGEANYGYTF.

The rearrangement joins TRBV11-2 to TRBJ1-1; possibly TRBD1 for D (6 bases). Trimming pared 6 bases from V and 4 bases from J, leaving 15 bases between. This CDR3 region has 14 residues. Germline CDR1 is SGHAT and CDR2 is FQNNGV. The CDR3 reads CASSPDRYGTEAFF. As DNA, the CDR3 is TGTGCCAGCAGTCCTGACAGGTACGGCACTGAAGCTTTCTTT.

In the case of this clone: Mismatch with germline at one junction end may stem from a read error. The CDR3 nucleotides are TGTGCCAGCAGTCACTCGGGTGCGCAGGGGGACTATGGCTACACCTTC. Amino acid sequence: CASSHSGAQGDYGYTF. This chain links TRBV6-5 with TRBJ1-2; 7 bases are a match to TRBD1. Germline-derived CDR1 and CDR2 are MNHEY and SVGAGI. The CDR3 covers 16 residues.

The chain carries TRBV7-3 and TRBJ1-1; 7 nucleotides align to TRBD1. The CDR3 is made up of 15 amino acids. V was clipped by 5 bases and J by 4 bases; unmatched bases: 10. CDR1 SGHTA and CDR2 FQGTGA come from the germline V gene. This CDR3 is CASSPRGGAGTEAFF. In DNA form, the CDR3 reads TGTGCCAGCAGCCCTCGAGGGGGCGCGGGCACTGAAGCTTTCTTT.

A note on this clone: The sample carries other DNA sequences with the same CDR3. The rearrangement uses TRBV2 and TRBJ1-5, with D possibly TRBD1 on 5 matching bases. CDR1 is SNHLY and CDR2 is FYNNEI in the germline V gene. Trimming shortened V by 6 bases and J by 1 base, and 7 bases separated the two germline ends. The CDR3 covers 13 residues. The CDR3 region has the DNA TGTGCCAGCAGGACAGCCAGCAATCAGCCCCAGCATTTT. This encodes CASRTASNQPQHF.

Only one count was recorded for this clone. The V call is TRBV25-1, the J call TRBJ1-1, with D possibly being TRBD1 (6 bases). The CDR3 contains 13 residues. The V gene's germline CDR1 is MGHDK and CDR2 SYGVNS. V lost 8 bases, J lost 10 bases, and 20 bases lay in between. The CDR3 reads CASSSAGARGAFF. The CDR3, as DNA: TGTGCCAGCTCCTCAGCGGGGGCGAGAGGAGCTTTCTTT. The full variable domain, with the rest looked up from reference TRBV25-1 and TRBJ1-1, is EADIYQTPRYLVIGTGKKITLECSQTMGHDKMYWYQQDPGMELHLIHYSYGVNSTEKGDLSSESTVSRIRTEHFPLTLESARPSHTSQYLCASSSAGARGAFFGQGTRLTVV.

This chain uses TRBV10-1 with TRBJ1-2, with TRBD1 matching 7 bases. Trimming took 6 bases from V and 3 from J; bases not matched to a gene: 4. Germline V gives CDR1 WNHNN, CDR2 SYGVQD (reference sequence). This CDR3 region has 13 residues. The CDR3 sequence: CASSRDRHYGYTF. The CDR3 DNA reads TGCGCCAGCAGCCGGGACAGACACTATGGCTACACCTTC.